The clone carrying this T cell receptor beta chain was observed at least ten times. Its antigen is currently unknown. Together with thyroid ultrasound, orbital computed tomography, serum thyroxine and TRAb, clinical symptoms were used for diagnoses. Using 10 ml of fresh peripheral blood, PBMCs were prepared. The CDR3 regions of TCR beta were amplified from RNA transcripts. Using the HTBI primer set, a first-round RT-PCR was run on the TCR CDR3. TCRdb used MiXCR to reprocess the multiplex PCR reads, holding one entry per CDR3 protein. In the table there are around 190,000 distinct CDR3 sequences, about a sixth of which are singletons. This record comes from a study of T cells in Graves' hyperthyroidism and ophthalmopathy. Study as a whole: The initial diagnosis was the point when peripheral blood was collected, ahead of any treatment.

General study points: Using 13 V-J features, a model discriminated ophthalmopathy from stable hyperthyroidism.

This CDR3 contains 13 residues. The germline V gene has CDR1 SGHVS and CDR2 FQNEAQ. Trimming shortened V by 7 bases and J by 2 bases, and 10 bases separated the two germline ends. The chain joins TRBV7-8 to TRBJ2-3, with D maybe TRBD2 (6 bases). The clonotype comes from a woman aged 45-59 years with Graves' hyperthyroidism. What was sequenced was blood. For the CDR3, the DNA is TGTGCCAGCAAATTAGCGGCCACAGATACGCAGTATTTT. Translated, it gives CASKLAATDTQYF.